Relative to its sample, the clone carrying this T cell receptor beta chain is medium-sized. This entry is derived from a study of prognosis after radiotherapy for stage I lung cancer. Study overall: Patients received stereotactic body radiotherapy alone, with no concurrent therapy.

Trimming pared 0 bases from V and 7 bases from J, leaving 10 bases between. Germline CDR1 SNHLY, CDR2 FYNNEI. This CDR3 is 13 amino acids long. With two-round multiplex PCR, TCR beta CDR3 sequences were amplified from genomic DNA. Gene-specific primers for each TRBV and TRBJ gene drove first-round PCR. One entry per CDR3 protein results from TCRdb running MiXCR on the multiplex PCR reads. Of around 20,000 distinct CDR3 sequences listed, around three fifths are singletons. Assessment by CT and PET/CT found all patients node-negative, and none had prior chemotherapy, radiotherapy or other malignancies. The sequence was collected from a donor older than 45 with non-small cell lung cancer. The source material was PBMCs, sampled before or after stereotactic body radiation therapy (not recorded which). The rearrangement joins TRBV2 to TRBJ2-7, with D possibly called TRBD1 or TRBD2 (5 bases each). The CDR3 DNA follows: TGTGCCAGCAGTGAAGCGGGGGTGGGGGAGCAGTACTTC. This codes for CASSEAGVGEQYF.